This T cell receptor (beta chain) emerged from a study of beta chain features in type 1 diabetes. Sequencing targeted expressed TCRB transcripts, as all isolated RNA had been reverse transcribed. Sequencing was performed with immunoSEQ multiplex PCR; in TCRdb, only in-frame clones are kept and a portion is missing. The table has 200,000 to 300,000 clones, 25% to 30% seen once. Study-level points and caveats: PCR might show a preference for shorter templates, equally across patients and controls. Because the template was cDNA, high-expressing cells might be over-represented.

Trimming left V 1 base short and J 6 bases short, with 13 bases between. Germline CDR1 is SGHNT and CDR2 is YYREEE (reference sequence). The CDR3 is 15 residues long. About this clone itself: What it binds is not known.

Sorting based on CD45RO/CCR7/CD25/CD127/CD95/CD27 separated CD4+ naive, central memory, regulatory and stem cell-like memory cells. This sequence originates from a man aged 25 to 40 in good health. The chain carries TRBV5-4 and TRBJ2-2; no reliable D call. The sample consisted of central memory CD4+ T cells from blood. In nucleotides, the CDR3 is TGTGCCAGCAGCTTGAATGGCTTAACCCCCGGGGAGCTGTTTTTT. Amino acids: CASSLNGLTPGELFF.